The entry below describes one TCR beta chain. Exposed enrollees encountered a COVID-19 case at some point within 2 weeks before study entry. The data were taken from a study of blood T cell repertoires in COVID-19. Study at large: From the United States, Italy and Spain came samples of acute and convalescent COVID-19.

Clones were read by immunoSEQ multiplex PCR, and TCRdb kept only the in-frame ones, dropping some. The sample includes more than 150,000 clones, about 80% of them seen just once. The receptor's source is a man aged 55-75 years who had been exposed to COVID-19. Sequenced sample: PBMCs or T cells enriched from blood (not recorded which).

CDR3 nucleotides: TGTGCTAGTGGTTTGGTACACACTACCTATGAAAAACTGTTTTTT. It specifies CASGLVHTTYEKLFF. The gene calls are TRBV12-5 and TRBJ1-4; D unresolved. The germline CDR1 and CDR2 sequences are LGHNT and FRNRAP. The CDR3 has 15 residues. Trimming shortened V by 0 bases and J by 6 bases, and 11 bases separated the two germline ends.